This entry is about one T cell receptor (beta chain). The target antigen is unknown. This entry comes from a study of T cell responses to AZD1222 COVID-19 vaccine. Study-level findings and limits: Just 5 to 7 AZD1222 recipients were seropositive at baseline. White British donors predominated, females outnumbered males, and clonal diversity was possibly underestimated. Nearly half of spike-specific TCRs reportedly go after variant regions that carry no mutations.

This CDR3 contains 15 residues. CDR1 LNHDA and CDR2 SQIVND come from the germline V gene (reference sequence). With 3 bases removed from V and 0 bases from J, the gap between germline ends came to 9 bases. Only in-frame clones appear in the TCRdb table, and some are missing; sequencing was by immunoSEQ multiplex PCR. Here the sample spans some 140,000 clones, nearly 90% being singletons. This TCR was sampled from an adult who received the AZD1222 COVID-19 vaccine. The V call is TRBV19, the J call TRBJ1-5, with D possibly matching TRBD1 (5 bases). This sample comprised peripheral blood, obtained 28 days after the second AZD1222 dose. The CDR3 sequence: CASSMGQNSNQPQHF. CDR3 DNA sequence: TGTGCCAGTAGTATGGGGCAGAATAGCAATCAGCCCCAGCATTTT. Drawing the rest from reference TRBV19 and TRBJ1-5, the complete variable domain is DGGITQSPKYLFRKEGQNVTLSCEQNLNHDAMYWYRQDPGQGLRLIYYSQIVNDFQKGDIAEGYSVSREKKESFPLTVTSAQKNPTAFYLCASSMGQNSNQPQHFGDGTRLSIL.